This TCR beta chain was sequenced for a study of T cells after yellow fever vaccination. General observations from the study: Researchers report a weaker secondary response that nonetheless peaked faster, day 5 versus 15. Repertoires obtained by FACS sorting could include abundant clonotypes that entered as contaminants from the bulk population.

The CDR3 is made up of 13 amino acids. V was trimmed by 4 bases and J by 2 bases, leaving 9 bases between them. Germline values: CDR1 SEHNR, CDR2 FQNEAQ (reference sequence). This clonotype occurred many times. Its antigen is not known. TCRdb itself ran the 5' RACE reads through MiXCR, one entry per CDR3 protein. The sample consists of approximately 160,000 distinct CDR3 sequences, about a tenth of them appearing once. Sequences were derived from CD8+ T cells sorted from PBMCs, sampled 45 days after the yellow fever booster vaccination. This chain connects TRBV7-9 to TRBJ2-7, with D tentatively TRBD1 or TRBD2 (5 bases each). This receptor was identified in a man younger than 35 who received the YFV17D yellow fever vaccine. This chain's CDR3 is CASSWDATYEQYV. The CDR3 coding sequence is TGTGCCAGCAGCTGGGACGCGACCTACGAGCAGTACGTC.